One sample yielded the 4 T cell receptor beta chains listed below, sequenced in a study of blood T cell repertoires in COVID-19. The protocol was immunoSEQ multiplex PCR, while the TCRdb copy is restricted to in-frame clones and leaves out a portion. Of 450,000 to 500,000 clones in the sample, approximately 85% were seen once. The sample consisted of peripheral blood. These receptors were collected from a human donor in a cohort sampled during active COVID-19.

The CDR3 bases are TGCGCCAGCAGCCGGCGGGGAAAGGAGACAGCTTTCTTT. It yields the protein CASSRRGKETAFF. This chain joins TRBV5-1 and TRBJ1-1, with D unclear. V shed 4 bases and J shed 10 bases, with 17 bases lying between them. Germline lookup yields CDR1 SGHRS and CDR2 YFSETQ. This CDR3 region has 13 residues.

J is TRBJ1-1 and V is TRBV7-9, with D maybe TRBD1 (5 bases). Trimming took off 0 bases at V and 1 base at J, with 9 bases between the two ends. The CDR3 extends over 15 amino acids. Germline loops: CDR1 SEHNR, CDR2 FQNEAQ (reference sequence). The CDR3 DNA is TGTGCCAGCAGCTTAGCTTTGACAGAGAACACTGAAGCTTTCTTT. Translating it yields CASSLALTENTEAFF.

V and J are TRBV7-2 and TRBJ2-7; TRBD1 might be the D (6 bases). Germline V CDR1 and CDR2: SGHTA, FQGNSA. V was trimmed by 4 bases and J by 2 bases, leaving 12 bases between them. The CDR3 has 14 amino acids. The CDR3 loop reads CASSWDRTAYEQYF. The CDR3 DNA reads as TGTGCCAGCAGCTGGGACCGGACAGCCTACGAGCAGTACTTC.

The chain links TRBV25-1 to TRBJ1-2, with 9 bases identical to TRBD1. Germline trimming cut 4 bases from V and 5 bases from J; bases unmatched to any gene: 5. In germline, CDR1 is MGHDK, CDR2 SYGVNS. This CDR3 is built from 14 residues. The CDR3 reads CASSAQGARYGYTF. The CDR3 coding sequence is TGTGCCAGCAGTGCACAGGGGGCCCGGTATGGCTACACCTTC.